This T cell receptor (beta chain) was observed in a study of T cells after yellow fever vaccination. Overall study findings and caveats: Clonotypes appearing in both CD4 and CD8 compartments existed, and their share was small. Booster sampling recovered most clones from primary vaccination (around 97% CD4, approximately 88% CD8). One caveat is that FACS-sorted repertoires could contain abundant clonotypes contaminating from the bulk population.

Deletions cut 7 bases from V and 1 base from J, with 13 bases between. Per the germline V gene, CDR1 is MNHEY and CDR2 is SVGAGI. The CDR3 length is 14 residues. In regard to this clonotype: Antigen unknown.

A 5'RACE template-switching step, the method used to make TCR cDNA, added a universal primer site and UMIs. TCRdb re-derived calls from the 5' RACE reads in MiXCR, one entry per CDR3 protein. Of 300,000 or so distinct CDR3 sequences listed, 8.7% are singletons. Sequencing was performed on CD4+ T cells sorted from PBMCs, taken 5 days after the yellow fever booster vaccination. The sequence derives from a man between 18 and 35 years old who received the YFV17D yellow fever vaccine. V usage is TRBV6-5 and J usage is TRBJ1-1; the D is unclear. As DNA, the CDR3 is TGTGCCAGCACCTTACTCGGCCCGAACACTGAAGCTTTCTTT. Translating it yields CASTLLGPNTEAFF.